The next 22 T cell receptor beta chains were all read from a single sample in a study of T cells after yellow fever vaccination. MiXCR, applied by TCRdb to the 5' RACE reads, yields one record per CDR3 protein. This sample yields about 430,000 distinct CDR3 sequences, of which under 20% are seen a single time; roughly 19% belongs to the top ten. The specimen was PBMCs, collected before the yellow fever booster vaccination. These receptors were collected from a man younger than 35 who received the YFV17D yellow fever vaccine.

This clonotype appeared a few times. The CDR3 nucleotides read TGTGCCAGCAGCGGCGTTACAGGGGGCACGCAGTATTTT. It translates to CASSGVTGGTQYF. V gene TRBV7-2 combines with J gene TRBJ2-3, with TRBD1 matching 9 bases. Unmatched junction bases numbered 6, after V lost 5 bases and J lost 9 bases. This CDR3 contains 13 residues. Germline V gene sequence: CDR1 SGHTA, CDR2 FQGNSA.

The chain couples TRBV7-8 to TRBJ1-2; the match to TRBD1 covers 7 bases. In germline, CDR1 is SGHVS, CDR2 FQNEAQ. The CDR3 is 15 amino acids. The junction had 6 bases not matched to a gene; V was cut back by 5 bases and J by 0 bases. The DNA of the CDR3 is TGTGCCAGCAGCCTATCGGACAGGACTAACTATGGCTACACCTTC. Translation: CASSLSDRTNYGYTF.

This chain links TRBV7-9 with TRBJ2-2; D is uncertain. The V gene lost 5 bases and the J gene lost 3 bases, with 16 bases spanning the gap. CDR1 and CDR2 from the germline V gene are SEHNR and FQNEAQ (reference sequence). The CDR3 is 16 amino acids. CDR3 protein: CASSDALVRDTGELFF. The CDR3 bases are TGTGCCAGCAGCGACGCACTTGTTAGGGACACCGGGGAGCTGTTTTTT. The full variable domain, completed using reference TRBV7-9 and TRBJ2-2, is DTGVSQNPRHKITKRGQNVTFRCDPISEHNRLYWYRQTLGQGPEFLTYFQNEAQLEKSRLLSDRFSAERPKGSFSTLEIQRTEQGDSAMYLCASSDALVRDTGELFFGEGSRLTVL.

In this sample, this clonotype turned up a few times. The rearrangement joins TRBV9 to TRBJ2-3; D may correspond to TRBD1 or TRBD2 (5 bases each). CDR3 size: 17 residues. V was trimmed by 4 bases and J by 2 bases, leaving 20 bases between them. Germline CDR1 SGDLS, CDR2 YYNGEE. For the CDR3, the DNA is TGTGCCAGCAGCACCCCGGTGATGGGGGAACCCACAGATACGCAGTATTTT. Translating gives CASSTPVMGEPTDTQYF.

This sequence joins TRBV7-2 and TRBJ1-4; unclear D gene. The CDR3 is made up of 15 amino acids. The germline V and J ends were trimmed by 1 base and 8 bases, with 14 bases remaining between them. CDR1 is SGHTA and CDR2 is FQGNSA in the germline V gene. DNA of the CDR3: TGTGCCAGCAGCTTAGTTTCCCGGGCCGGCGAAAAACTGTTTTTT. Its protein is CASSLVSRAGEKLFF.

This chain uses TRBV12-3 or TRBV12-4 with TRBJ2-1; no clear D gene. With 6 bases removed from V and 0 bases from J, the gap between germline ends came to 9 bases. The CDR3 runs 14 residues. For the CDR3, the DNA is TGTGCCAGCAGCCGTAAAAGCTCCTACAATGAGCAGTTCTTC. Translation gives CASSRKSSYNEQFF.

V and J are TRBV9 and TRBJ2-3; 8 nucleotides match TRBD2. CDR1 is SGDLS and CDR2 is YYNGEE in the germline V gene. The CDR3 loop spans 15 amino acids. The V and J ends lost 4 bases and 4 bases, in that order; junction bases with no gene match: 8. CDR3 amino acids: CASSLAGRGPDTQYF. In DNA, the CDR3 is TGTGCCAGCAGCCTAGCGGGCCGGGGCCCAGATACGCAGTATTTT.

This clonotype was observed at least ten times. J is TRBJ2-2 and V is TRBV6-1; D is possibly TRBD1 (6 bases). The CDR3 is 16 residues long. Germline V gene sequence: CDR1 MNHNS, CDR2 SASEGT. The ends were cut back, 3 bases at V and 3 bases at J, with 14 bases in the middle. CDR3 nucleotide sequence: TGTGCCAGCAGTGATGTTTCAGGGGAAGACACCGGGGAGCTGTTTTTT. This encodes CASSDVSGEDTGELFF.

The chain has TRBV5-5 and TRBJ2-3; D is unresolved. The CDR3 totals 13 residues. Germline V CDR1 and CDR2: SGHKS, YYEKEE (reference sequence). V was shortened by 1 base and J by 6 bases, with 9 bases between the two germline ends. CDR3 sequence: CASSLSFSDTQYF. For the CDR3, the DNA is TGTGCCAGCAGCTTGAGTTTCTCGGATACGCAGTATTTT.

This clonotype was seen more than once but under ten times. The chain couples TRBV5-6 to TRBJ1-1; no clear D gene. This CDR3 spans 12 amino acids. Germline V CDR1 and CDR2: SGHDT, YYEEEE. The V end lost 4 bases, the J end lost 7 bases, and 11 bases lay between the germline ends. The CDR3 coding sequence is TGTGCCAGCAGCGGACCGTTCGGTGAAGCTTTCTTT. This translates into CASSGPFGEAFF.

V and J are TRBV7-2 and TRBJ2-3; the match to TRBD2 covers 7 bases. V was pared by 4 bases and J by 1 base, with 11 bases of the junction left unmatched. The CDR3 extends over 17 amino acids. Germline V gene lookup returns CDR1 SGHTA and CDR2 FQGNSA. Here the CDR3 reads CASSSAGRGRGTDTQYF. The CDR3 DNA is TGTGCCAGCAGCTCAGCGGGGCGGGGCCGGGGCACAGATACGCAGTATTTT. Full variable domain (outside the CDR3, taken from reference TRBV7-2 and TRBJ2-3): GAGVSQSPSNKVTEKGKDVELRCDPISGHTALYWYRQSLGQGLEFLIYFQGNSAPDKSGLPSDRFSAERTGGSVSTLTIQRTQQEDSAVYLCASSSAGRGRGTDTQYFGPGTRLTVL.

The J gene is TRBJ2-1, the V gene TRBV7-9, with 10 positions matching TRBD2. J lost 7 bases, V lost 1 base, and 10 bases had no gene match. Germline V gives CDR1 SEHNR, CDR2 FQNEAQ (reference sequence). The CDR3 is 17 residues long. The CDR3 sequence is CASSLVGGSGGLNEQFF. CDR3 DNA: TGTGCCAGCAGCTTAGTAGGCGGTAGCGGGGGGTTGAATGAGCAGTTCTTC.

The chain joins TRBV27 to TRBJ2-6, with no clear D. Trimming stripped 8 bases from V and 4 bases from J, with 18 bases between. The germline V gene has CDR1 MNHEY and CDR2 SMNVEV (reference sequence). This CDR3 is built from 16 residues. CDR3 sequence reads: CASCPGPGSGANVLTF. CDR3 in DNA: TGTGCCAGCTGCCCGGGCCCGGGTTCGGGGGCCAACGTCCTGACTTTC.

This clonotype was found many times. The V and J genes are TRBV24-1 and TRBJ2-5; TRBD1 aligns across 9 bases. J lost 0 bases, V lost 5 bases, and 3 bases had no gene match. The CDR3 contains 15 residues. In germline, CDR1 is KGHDR, CDR2 SFDVKD. This CDR3 is CATSARTGDQETQYF. CDR3 DNA: TGTGCCACCAGTGCTCGGACAGGGGACCAAGAGACCCAGTACTTC.

V gene TRBV7-3 combines with J gene TRBJ1-2, with D perhaps matching TRBD1 (6 bases). Germline values: CDR1 SGHTA, CDR2 FQGTGA. The CDR3 length is 13 residues. The germline V and J ends were trimmed by 4 bases and 8 bases, with 14 bases remaining between them. The CDR3 here is CASSSRTGSGYTF. CDR3 DNA sequence: TGTGCCAGCAGCTCCCGAACAGGGTCCGGCTACACCTTC.

This clonotype was counted only a few times. The rearrangement links TRBV15 to TRBJ1-1; possibly TRBD1 for D (5 bases). The CDR3 has 13 residues. V was clipped by 4 bases and J by 0 bases, with 6 bases between them. Germline V gene lookup returns CDR1 LNHNV and CDR2 YYDKDF (reference sequence). The CDR3 loop is CATSTGLNTEAFF. For the CDR3, the DNA is TGTGCCACCAGCACAGGGCTGAACACTGAAGCTTTCTTT.

This clonotype has a count of ten or more. The chain uses TRBV4-1 and TRBJ1-1, with 8 bases lining up with TRBD1. V lost 2 bases to trimming and J lost 7 bases; unmatched junction nucleotides: 6. Germline V gene lookup returns CDR1 MGHRA and CDR2 YSYEKL. The CDR3 contains 14 residues. Here the CDR3 DNA reads TGCGCCAGCAGCCAACCGACAGGGGAGGATGAAGCTTTCTTT. Translating it yields CASSQPTGEDEAFF.

The gene calls are TRBV24-1 and TRBJ2-5, with D possibly TRBD2 on 5 matching bases. The CDR3 is 14 residues long. V shed 5 bases and J shed 2 bases, with 11 bases lying between them. From germline, CDR1 is KGHDR and CDR2 SFDVKD. The CDR3 region is CATSGGLVQETQYF. For the CDR3, the DNA is TGTGCCACCAGTGGAGGACTCGTACAAGAGACCCAGTACTTC.

V is TRBV5-6 and J is TRBJ1-3; D is unresolved. There are 16 residues in the CDR3. Germline values: CDR1 SGHDT, CDR2 YYEEEE. V was cut by 0 bases and J by 0 bases, with 10 bases left in between. DNA for the CDR3: TGTGCCAGCAGCTTGGGCGGGCGGCGCTCTGGAAACACCATATATTTT. Translation: CASSLGGRRSGNTIYF.

V usage is TRBV7-3 and J usage is TRBJ2-3, with 7 bases that match TRBD2. This CDR3 spans 17 amino acids. V dropped 4 bases and J dropped 0; count of bases not matched to a gene: 10. Germline CDR1 SGHTA, CDR2 FQGTGA. The CDR3, as DNA: TGTGCCAGCAGCTCCCCCCGGGAGCGGGGTAGCACAGATACGCAGTATTTT. Amino acids: CASSSPRERGSTDTQYF.

This clonotype was counted a few times. This chain joins TRBV7-2 and TRBJ2-1, with 11 bases that match TRBD2. The junction had 23 bases not matched to a gene; V was cut back by 5 bases and J by 5 bases. Germline V gives CDR1 SGHTA, CDR2 FQGNSA. This CDR3 region has 21 residues. CDR3 sequence: CASSLDLAGGLPYNEDNEQFF. The CDR3 bases are TGTGCCAGCAGCCTGGATCTAGCGGGGGGCCTACCGTACAACGAAGACAATGAGCAGTTCTTC.

The chain links TRBV5-1 to TRBJ1-1, with D unclear. This CDR3 comprises 14 residues. Germline V gene sequence: CDR1 SGHRS, CDR2 YFSETQ. The V end lost 4 bases, the J end lost 3 bases, and 13 bases lay between the germline ends. The CDR3 region is CASSLPRGDTEAFF. CDR3 bases: TGCGCCAGCAGCCTCCCGCGGGGTGACACTGAAGCTTTCTTT.